This T cell receptor beta chain was documented in a study of cytomegalovirus exposure and HLA in healthy donors. Across the study: The same platform as the approximately 640 first-cohort repertoires was used for the 95 to 150 validation repertoires, a later analysis reported. Study-level points and caveats: The authors listed 180 or so TCR beta chains as cytomegalovirus-associated. Specific recognition of CMV antigens was confirmed in vitro for a few chains (all CMV-associated). Most TCRs appeared rarely, but some public TCRs recurred in many donors.

The repertoire was sequenced with immunoSEQ multiplex PCR; TCRdb's copy has only in-frame clones and lacks some. The data show 150,000 to 200,000 clones, around nine tenths seen once. Notes on this clone: Its target is unknown.

The source of this sequence is a woman in her twenties or thirties in good health and CMV-seronegative. Sequencing input: PBMCs.

CDR3 in DNA: TGTGCCAGCAGTTCAGGACTAGCGGGGGGGAAATACGAGCAGTACTTC. This gives the protein CASSSGLAGGKYEQYF. The chain is built from TRBV7-9 and TRBJ2-7; TRBD2 matches 15 bases. J lost 4 bases, V lost 6 bases, and 7 bases had no gene match. The CDR3 is 16 residues long. Germline CDR1 reads SEHNR; CDR2 reads FQNEAQ (reference sequence).